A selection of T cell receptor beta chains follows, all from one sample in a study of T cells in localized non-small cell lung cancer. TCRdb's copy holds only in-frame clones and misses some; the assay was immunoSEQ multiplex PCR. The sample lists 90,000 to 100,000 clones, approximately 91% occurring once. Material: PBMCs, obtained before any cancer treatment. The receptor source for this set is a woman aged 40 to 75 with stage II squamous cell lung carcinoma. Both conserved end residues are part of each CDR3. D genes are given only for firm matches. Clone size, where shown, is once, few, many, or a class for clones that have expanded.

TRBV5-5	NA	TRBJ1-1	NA	CASSLVAGHQLGAFF	TGTGCCAGCAGCTTGGTTGCAGGGCACCAATTAGGAGCTTTCTTT
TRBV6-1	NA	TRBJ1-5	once	CASSEASWAKPQHF	TGTGCCAGCAGTGAAGCGTCCTGGGCAAAGCCCCAGCATTTT
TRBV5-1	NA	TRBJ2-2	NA	CASSLEGFGTGELFF	TGCGCCAGCAGCTTAGAAGGGTTCGGCACCGGGGAGCTGTTTTTT
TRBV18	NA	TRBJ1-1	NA	CASSPKAGDTEAFF	TGTGCCAGCTCACCCAAGGCCGGGGACACTGAAGCTTTCTTT
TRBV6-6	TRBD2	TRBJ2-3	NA	CASRLAGASTDTQYF	TGTGCCAGCAGATTAGCGGGAGCTAGCACAGATACGCAGTATTTT
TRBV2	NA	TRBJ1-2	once	CASSAGTGYTF	TGTGCCAGCAGTGCCGGTACAGGCTACACCTTC
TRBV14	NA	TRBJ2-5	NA	CASSLRYGETQYF	TGTGCCAGCAGCCTACGATACGGGGAGACCCAGTACTTC
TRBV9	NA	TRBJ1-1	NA	CASSVQVGTEAFF	TGTGCCAGCAGCGTACAAGTGGGGACTGAAGCTTTCTTT
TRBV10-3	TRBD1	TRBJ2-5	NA	CAISGTGQETQYF	TGTGCCATCAGTGGGACAGGGCAAGAGACCCAGTACTTC
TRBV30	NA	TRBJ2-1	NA	CAWSQSLSSYNEQFF	TGTGCCTGGAGTCAGAGCTTGAGCTCCTACAATGAGCAGTTCTTC
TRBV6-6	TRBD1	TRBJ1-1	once	CASNGQGAEAFF	TGTGCCAGCAACGGACAGGGGGCTGAAGCTTTCTTT
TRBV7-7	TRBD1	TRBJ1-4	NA	CASSLGDSGSEKLFF	TGTGCTAGCAGCTTAGGGGACAGTGGATCAGAAAAACTGTTTTTT
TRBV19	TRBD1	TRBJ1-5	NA	CASGLGTGYSNQPQHF	TGTGCCAGTGGACTCGGGACAGGATATAGCAATCAGCCCCAGCATTTT
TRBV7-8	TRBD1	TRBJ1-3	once	CASSLEGGQGGNTIYF	TGTGCCAGCAGCTTAGAAGGGGGACAGGGTGGAAACACCATATATTTT
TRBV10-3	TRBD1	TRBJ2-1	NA	CATLDRGQHNEQFF	TGTGCCACCTTGGACAGGGGGCAGCACAATGAGCAGTTCTTC
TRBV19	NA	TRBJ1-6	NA	CASSIMGSSYNSPLHF	TGTGCCAGTAGTATTATGGGAAGCTCCTATAATTCACCCCTCCACTTT
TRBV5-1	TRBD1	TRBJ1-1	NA	CASRRTGAFQGTEAFF	TGCGCCAGCAGACGGACAGGGGCTTTCCAGGGGACTGAAGCTTTCTTT
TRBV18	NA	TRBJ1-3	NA	CASSSLPSDRRGNTIYF	TGTGCCAGCTCATCCCTACCTTCAGACAGACGTGGAAACACCATATATTTT
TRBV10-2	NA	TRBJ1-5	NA	CASSESAGGQPQHF	TGCGCCAGCAGTGAGTCGGCCGGAGGCCAGCCCCAGCATTTT
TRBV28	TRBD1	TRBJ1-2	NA	CAVQRQGSDGYTF	TGTGCCGTCCAGAGACAGGGGAGCGATGGCTACACCTTC
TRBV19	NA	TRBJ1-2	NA	CASSEGRESYYGYTF	TGTGCCAGTAGTGAAGGTCGGGAATCCTACTATGGCTACACCTTC
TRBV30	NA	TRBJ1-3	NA	CAWSVRAGGNTIYF	TGTGCCTGGAGTGTCAGGGCCGGTGGAAACACCATATATTTT
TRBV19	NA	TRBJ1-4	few	CASSPRTVTNEKLFF	TGTGCCAGTAGCCCTAGGACAGTAACTAATGAAAAACTGTTTTTT
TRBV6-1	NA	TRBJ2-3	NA	CASRPDRRDTQYF	TGTGCCAGCAGACCGGATAGAAGAGATACGCAGTATTTT
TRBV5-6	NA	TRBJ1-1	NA	CASSLDRTPKTEAFF	TGTGCCAGCAGCTTGGACAGGACACCCAAGACTGAAGCTTTCTTT
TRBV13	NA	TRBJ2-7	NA	CASSLGTGEQYF	TGTGCCAGCAGCCTAGGCACAGGCGAGCAGTACTTC
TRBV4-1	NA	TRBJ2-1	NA	CASSQRDFEQFF	TGCGCCAGCAGCCAACGGGACTTTGAGCAGTTCTTC
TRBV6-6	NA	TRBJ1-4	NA	CASSRYQATNEKLFF	TGTGCCAGCAGTCGCTACCAGGCAACTAATGAAAAACTGTTTTTT
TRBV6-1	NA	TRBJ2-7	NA	CASIGDRYLEQYF	TGTGCCAGCATAGGGGACCGGTATCTCGAGCAGTACTTC
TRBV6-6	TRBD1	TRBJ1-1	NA	CASSRGQVGGAFF	TGTGCCAGCAGTCGTGGACAGGTCGGTGGAGCTTTCTTT
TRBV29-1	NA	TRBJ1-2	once	CSVGDPRVGYTF	TGCAGCGTTGGTGACCCCAGGGTCGGCTACACCTTC
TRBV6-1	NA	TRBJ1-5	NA	CASSEALQGGQPQHF	TGTGCCAGCAGTGAAGCGCTTCAGGGAGGACAGCCCCAGCATTTT
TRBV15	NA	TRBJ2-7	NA	CATSSGRGISYEQYF	TGTGCCACCAGCAGCGGAAGGGGCATTTCTTACGAGCAGTACTTC
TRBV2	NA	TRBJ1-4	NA	CASSARGPTNEKLFF	TGTGCCAGCAGCGCCAGAGGACCAACTAATGAAAAACTGTTTTTT
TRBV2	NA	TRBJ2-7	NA	CATTTRRYEQYF	TGTGCCACCACTACCCGCCGCTACGAGCAGTACTTC
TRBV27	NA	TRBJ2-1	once	CASSTYWGDNEQFF	TGTGCCAGCAGTACGTATTGGGGCGACAATGAGCAGTTCTTC
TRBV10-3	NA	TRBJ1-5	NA	CAISESSGAGQPQHF	TGTGCCATCAGTGAGTCGTCGGGGGCAGGTCAGCCCCAGCATTTT
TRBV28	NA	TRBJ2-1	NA	CASWSRGGPYNEQFF	TGTGCCAGCTGGAGTAGGGGGGGCCCCTACAATGAGCAGTTCTTC
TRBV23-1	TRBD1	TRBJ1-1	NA	CASPPRQGLLNTEAFF	TGCGCCAGTCCCCCTCGACAGGGCTTACTGAACACTGAAGCTTTCTTT
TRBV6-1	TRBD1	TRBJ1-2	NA	CASSAQFRDSYGYTF	TGTGCCAGCAGCGCACAATTCCGGGACAGCTATGGCTACACCTTC
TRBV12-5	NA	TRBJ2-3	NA	CASGLGAGRTDTQYF	TGTGCTAGTGGTTTGGGTGCAGGGCGCACAGATACGCAGTATTTT
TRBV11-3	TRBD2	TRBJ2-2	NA	CASSLRLAGPNTGELFF	TGTGCCAGCAGCCTACGACTAGCAGGACCGAACACCGGGGAGCTGTTTTTT
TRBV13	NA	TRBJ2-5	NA	CASRSAGAGETQYF	TGTGCCAGCAGATCCGCGGGGGCGGGGGAGACCCAGTACTTC
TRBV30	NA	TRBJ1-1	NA	CAWSPGGTEAFF	TGTGCCTGGAGTCCCGGGGGCACTGAAGCTTTCTTT
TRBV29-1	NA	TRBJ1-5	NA	CSVWLDGNQPQHF	TGCAGCGTTTGGCTAGACGGCAATCAGCCCCAGCATTTT
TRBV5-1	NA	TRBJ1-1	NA	CASSMNTEAFF	TGCGCCAGCAGCATGAACACTGAAGCTTTCTTT
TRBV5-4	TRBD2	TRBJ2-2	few	CASSPLAGDTGELFF	TGTGCCAGCAGCCCACTAGCGGGGGACACCGGGGAGCTGTTTTTT
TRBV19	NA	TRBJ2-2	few	CASTQIIPNTGELFF	TGTGCCAGTACCCAGATTATACCGAACACCGGGGAGCTGTTTTTT
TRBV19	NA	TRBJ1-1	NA	CASSIRTGIPEAFF	TGTGCCAGTAGTATCCGAACAGGGATCCCTGAAGCTTTCTTT
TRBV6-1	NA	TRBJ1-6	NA	CASSENDSNSPLHF	TGTGCCAGCAGTGAAAACGACAGTAATTCACCCCTCCACTTT
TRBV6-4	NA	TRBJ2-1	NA	CASSSVYGSHNEQFF	TGTGCCAGCAGTTCGGTTTACGGGTCCCACAATGAGCAGTTCTTC
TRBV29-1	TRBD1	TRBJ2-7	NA	CSVEGQGTYEQYF	TGCAGCGTTGAGGGACAGGGGACCTACGAGCAGTACTTC
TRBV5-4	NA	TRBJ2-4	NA	CASSSRTELAKNIQYF	TGTGCCAGCAGCTCCCGGACAGAGCTAGCCAAAAACATTCAGTACTTC
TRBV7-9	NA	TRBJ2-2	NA	CASSYPPNTGELFF	TGTGCCAGCAGCTATCCACCGAACACCGGGGAGCTGTTTTTT